This TCR beta chain originates from a study of T cell responses to AZD1222 COVID-19 vaccine. At the level of the study: Samples with a second dose at about 4 or about 12 weeks were pooled together.

The CDR3 sequence is 14 residues long. Trimming cost V 1 base and J 8 bases, with 14 bases left between them. Germline V gene lookup returns CDR1 SEHNR and CDR2 FQNEAQ (reference sequence). Method: immunoSEQ multiplex PCR; TCRdb's copy keeps in-frame clones and lacks some. This sample yields about 130,000 clones, of which 80% to 90% are seen a single time; less than 6.5% belongs to the top ten. This clone occurred once. The rearrangement joins TRBV7-9 to TRBJ1-2, with D hard to call. The receptor comes from an adult in good health. The sample here was peripheral blood, taken on day 0 of AZD1222 vaccination. CDR3 in DNA: TGTGCCAGCAGCTTAGGCGGGGAGTGGAAAGGCTACACCTTC. Protein: CASSLGGEWKGYTF. Looking up the rest from reference TRBV7-9 and TRBJ1-2 gives the full variable domain: DTGVSQNPRHKITKRGQNVTFRCDPISEHNRLYWYRQTLGQGPEFLTYFQNEAQLEKSRLLSDRFSAERPKGSFSTLEIQRTEQGDSAMYLCASSLGGEWKGYTFGSGTRLTVV.